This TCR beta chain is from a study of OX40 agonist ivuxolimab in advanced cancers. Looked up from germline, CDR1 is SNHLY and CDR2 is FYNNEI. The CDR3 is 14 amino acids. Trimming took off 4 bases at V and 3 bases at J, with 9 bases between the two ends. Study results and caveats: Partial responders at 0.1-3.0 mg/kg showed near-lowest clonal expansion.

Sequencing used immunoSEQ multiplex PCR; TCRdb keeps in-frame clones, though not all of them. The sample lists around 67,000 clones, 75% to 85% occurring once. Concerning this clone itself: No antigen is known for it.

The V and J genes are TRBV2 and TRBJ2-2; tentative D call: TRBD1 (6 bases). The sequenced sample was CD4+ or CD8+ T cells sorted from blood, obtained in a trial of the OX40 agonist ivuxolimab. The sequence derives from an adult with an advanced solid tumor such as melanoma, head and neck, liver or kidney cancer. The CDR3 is CASSGQAYTGELFF. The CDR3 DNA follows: TGTGCCAGCAGTGGACAGGCGTACACCGGGGAGCTGTTTTTT.